Following are 32 T cell receptor beta chains from one sample sequenced in a study of shared clonotypes between healthy human individuals. Terminally differentiated effector memory CD45RA+ cells were excluded by CCR7 positive selection of CD45RO-negative cells. TCRdb's table, derived via immunoSEQ multiplex PCR, lists solely in-frame clones and lacks some. The sample gives some 2,000,000 clones, about 95% of which show up once; about 1.1% is in the top ten. Sequences were obtained from naive CD8+ T cells sorted from blood. These receptor sequences come from a man between 18 and 35 years old in good health.

The chain employs TRBV5-5 and TRBJ2-7; maybe TRBD2 (6 bases). CDR3 size: 15 residues. With 3 bases removed from V and 2 bases from J, the gap between germline ends came to 15 bases. Germline values: CDR1 SGHKS, CDR2 YYEKEE (reference sequence). CDR3 protein: CASSWGGAKTYEQYF. The CDR3 DNA reads as TGTGCCAGCAGCTGGGGAGGAGCTAAAACCTACGAGCAGTACTTC.

V is TRBV10-1 and J is TRBJ2-3, with 9 bases matching TRBD1. The CDR3 runs to 15 residues. Trimming removed 3 bases from V and 4 bases from J; junction bases left unmatched: 5. The germline CDR1 and CDR2 sequences are WNHNN and SYGVQD (reference sequence). The CDR3 DNA sequence: TGCGCCAGCAGTGACCCCGGGACAGGGCCAGATACGCAGTATTTT. It codes for CASSDPGTGPDTQYF.

The chain links TRBV7-6 to TRBJ2-5, with a possible D match to TRBD2 (6 bases). CDR1 and CDR2 from the germline V gene are SGHVS and FNYEAQ. The CDR3 consists of 13 residues. V shed 5 bases and J shed 5 bases, with 12 bases lying between them. CDR3 residues: CASSRRRVETQYF. The CDR3 DNA follows: TGTGCCAGCAGCCGAAGGAGGGTTGAGACCCAGTACTTC. The full variable domain, with the rest looked up from reference TRBV7-6 and TRBJ2-5, is GAGVSQSPRYKVTKRGQDVALRCDPISGHVSLYWYRQALGQGPEFLTYFNYEAQQDKSGLPNDRFSAERPEGSISTLTIQRTEQRDSAMYRCASSRRRVETQYFGPGTRLLVL.

The chain is built from TRBV10-1 and TRBJ2-3; TRBD2 aligns across 11 bases. CDR1 and CDR2 from the germline V gene are WNHNN and SYGVQD (reference sequence). V lost 4 bases and J lost 0; bases outside the gene matches: 6. This CDR3 contains 17 residues. This CDR3 reads CASSAFGLAGSTDTQYF. The CDR3, as DNA: TGCGCCAGCAGTGCCTTCGGACTAGCGGGCAGCACAGATACGCAGTATTTT.

The chain recombines TRBV5-6 with TRBJ1-5; D is uncertain. The CDR3 length is 12 residues. Per the germline V gene, CDR1 is SGHDT and CDR2 is YYEEEE. Trimming took off 4 bases at V and 9 bases at J, with 11 bases between the two ends. The chain's CDR3 is CASSAGSGPQHF. The CDR3 DNA reads TGTGCCAGCAGCGCCGGGTCCGGGCCCCAGCATTTT. The entire variable domain, with the rest obtained from reference TRBV5-6 and TRBJ1-5, is as follows: DAGVTQSPTHLIKTRGQQVTLRCSPKSGHDTVSWYQQALGQGPQFIFQYYEEEERQRGNFPDRFSGHQFPNYSSELNVNALLLGDSALYLCASSAGSGPQHFGDGTRLSIL.

The rearrangement joins TRBV6-6 to TRBJ2-1, with 15 bases fitting TRBD2. The V gene end was trimmed by 6 bases and the J gene end by 4 bases; junction bases not matched to a gene: 1. The CDR3 is made up of 15 amino acids. Germline V gene sequence: CDR1 MNHNY, CDR2 SVGAGI (reference sequence). The chain's CDR3 is CASRGLAGGYNEQFF. DNA for the CDR3: TGTGCCAGCAGAGGACTAGCGGGGGGGTACAATGAGCAGTTCTTC.

CDR3 residues: CASSPLMGMNTGELFF. The CDR3 DNA is TGCGCCAGCAGCCCCTTGATGGGAATGAACACCGGGGAGCTGTTTTTT. V gene TRBV4-1 combines with J gene TRBJ2-2, with D uncertain. CDR1 and CDR2 from the germline V gene are MGHRA and YSYEKL. The CDR3 has 16 amino acids. Trimming cost V 4 bases and J 1 base, with 13 bases left between them.

The rearrangement joins TRBV7-8 to TRBJ2-3; D unresolved. CDR3 length: 15 residues. Trimming cost V 1 base and J 3 bases, with 11 bases left between them. CDR1 is SGHVS, CDR2 FQNEAQ, per germline. CDR3 region: CASSLGPGTTDTQYF. CDR3 nucleotides: TGTGCCAGCAGCTTAGGACCCGGAACTACAGATACGCAGTATTTT.

This rearrangement joins TRBV28 to TRBJ1-1; tentatively, D is TRBD1 (5 bases). CDR3 size: 14 residues. Trimming took off 0 bases at V and 4 bases at J, with 9 bases between the two ends. The germline V gene has CDR1 MDHEN and CDR2 SYDVKM. This chain's CDR3 is CASSLWQGVTEAFF. CDR3 DNA sequence: TGTGCCAGCAGTTTATGGCAGGGAGTCACTGAAGCTTTCTTT.

CDR3 sequence reads: CASSPRGVSSYEQYF. CDR3 in DNA: TGTGCCAGCAGCCCCCGGGGGGTGAGCTCCTACGAGCAGTACTTC. The V call is TRBV28, the J call TRBJ2-7, with 7 bases lining up with TRBD2. V dropped 6 bases and J dropped 0; count of bases not matched to a gene: 8. In germline, CDR1 is MDHEN, CDR2 SYDVKM. The length of the CDR3 is 15 residues.

The V call is TRBV29-1, the J call TRBJ2-7; D is ambiguous. The V gene lost 0 bases and the J gene lost 2 bases, with 11 bases spanning the gap. In germline, CDR1 is SQVTM, CDR2 ANQGSEA. CDR3 size: 14 residues. CDR3 sequence reads: CSVEERTGAYEQYF. CDR3 sequence (DNA): TGCAGCGTTGAAGAGAGGACGGGTGCCTACGAGCAGTACTTC.

This chain links TRBV11-2 with TRBJ2-1; D gene uncertain. Per germline, CDR1 SGHAT and CDR2 FQNNGV. V was trimmed by 0 bases and J by 0 bases, leaving 12 bases between them. CDR3 length: 17 amino acids. The CDR3 nucleotides are TGTGCCAGCAGCTTAGATCCGGGCGGCCTCTCCTACAATGAGCAGTTCTTC. Its protein is CASSLDPGGLSYNEQFF.

The chain uses TRBV7-9 and TRBJ2-3, with a tentative D call TRBD2 (5 bases). The germline V and J ends were trimmed by 7 bases and 2 bases, with 19 bases remaining between them. This CDR3 comprises 16 residues. Germline values: CDR1 SEHNR, CDR2 FQNEAQ (reference sequence). The DNA of the CDR3 is TGTGCCAGCACCCCTAGGGAGCCCCCCTCCACAGATACGCAGTATTTT. This translates into CASTPREPPSTDTQYF.

The chain is built from TRBV7-9 and TRBJ1-1; 11 positions match TRBD1. After removal of 5 bases from V and 5 bases from J, the junction contained 4 bases not matched to a gene. CDR3 size: 14 residues. CDR1 and CDR2 (germline): SEHNR, FQNEAQ (reference sequence). The CDR3 DNA reads as TGTGCCAGCAGCCCGGGGACAGGGGGGACTGAAGCTTTCTTT. This encodes CASSPGTGGTEAFF.

This chain links TRBV6-1 with TRBJ1-2, with D maybe TRBD1 (5 bases). The CDR3 totals 15 residues. V lost 3 bases, J lost 4 bases, and 15 bases lay in between. CDR1 MNHNS and CDR2 SASEGT come from the germline V gene. CDR3 sequence (DNA): TGTGCCAGCAGTGATCATTTGGGGCTGGCCTATGGCTACACCTTC. This codes for CASSDHLGLAYGYTF.

Comment on this clone: The same CDR3 also results from other DNA sequences found in this sample. The CDR3 nucleotides are TGTGCCAGCAGCTTGCAGGGGGCCTACGAGCAGTACTTC. The encoded protein is CASSLQGAYEQYF. V usage is TRBV5-4 and J usage is TRBJ2-7; 7 bases align to TRBD1. CDR1 and CDR2 from the germline V gene are SGHNT and YYREEE (reference sequence). With 1 base clipped from V and 2 bases from J, the junction kept 0 bases outside the gene matches. The CDR3 runs to 13 residues.

This clone has only one observation. CDR3: CASSTPGGSGANVLTF. The CDR3 DNA reads TGTGCCAGCAGTACACCAGGGGGCTCTGGGGCCAACGTCCTGACTTTC. The V gene is TRBV27, the J gene TRBJ2-6; 7 nucleotides align to TRBD1. V shed 5 bases and J 0 bases; nucleotides not matched to a gene: 4. This CDR3 is 16 amino acids long. Germline assignment: CDR1 MNHEY and CDR2 SMNVEV (reference sequence).

In nucleotides, the CDR3 is TGTGCCAGCAGCCTAGGGCCAAGGGAGCCAGATACGCAGTATTTT. Translated: CASSLGPREPDTQYF. The chain links TRBV5-4 to TRBJ2-3; TRBD2 might be the D (5 bases). V gave up 4 bases and J gave up 4 bases, with 16 bases separating them. CDR3 length: 15 residues. The germline V gene has CDR1 SGHNT and CDR2 YYREEE (reference sequence).

The chain employs TRBV2 and TRBJ2-4; D not resolved. Trimming left V 6 bases short and J 0 bases short, with 12 bases between. The CDR3 has 15 residues. CDR1 is SNHLY, CDR2 FYNNEI, per germline. The CDR3 DNA follows: TGTGCCAGCAGCCTCTCGGACCTAGCCAAAAACATTCAGTACTTC. Translating it yields CASSLSDLAKNIQYF.

Comment on this clone: The sample has other DNA sequences that encode this CDR3 too. This chain uses TRBV9 with TRBJ2-3; the D gene is possibly TRBD2 (5 bases). The germline V and J ends were trimmed by 2 bases and 6 bases, with 7 bases remaining between them. Per germline, CDR1 SGDLS and CDR2 YYNGEE. The CDR3 length is 12 residues. CDR3: CASSVEGDTQYF. CDR3 nucleotides: TGTGCCAGCAGCGTCGAGGGCGATACGCAGTATTTT.

This clone is a singleton in its sample. The V gene is TRBV4-1, the J gene TRBJ2-7; possibly TRBD2 for D (5 bases). V was cut by 1 base and J by 1 base, with 11 bases left in between. The germline gives CDR1 MGHRA, CDR2 YSYEKL. The CDR3 is 15 amino acids. CDR3 DNA sequence: TGCGCCAGCAGCCAAGGTTGGACGGGGTCCTACGAGCAGTACTTC. As protein: CASSQGWTGSYEQYF.

The chain employs TRBV13 and TRBJ2-1; TRBD1 aligns across 8 bases. V dropped 5 bases and J dropped 6; count of bases not matched to a gene: 6. Germline CDR1 and CDR2: PRHDT and FYEKMQ (reference sequence). CDR3 length: 14 residues. Written as DNA, the CDR3 is TGTGCCAGCAGCACCGACAGGGGCCTCAATGAGCAGTTCTTC. Its translation: CASSTDRGLNEQFF. Using reference TRBV13 and TRBJ2-1 for the parts outside the CDR3, the full variable domain is AAGVIQSPRHLIKEKRETATLKCYPIPRHDTVYWYQQGPGQDPQFLISFYEKMQSDKGSIPDRFSAQQFSDYHSELNMSSLELGDSALYFCASSTDRGLNEQFFGPGTRLTVL.

This clone is a singleton in its sample. V gene TRBV4-1 combines with J gene TRBJ2-7, with 14 positions matching TRBD2. Germline assignment: CDR1 MGHRA and CDR2 YSYEKL. This CDR3 contains 16 residues. V lost 4 bases, J lost 2 bases, and 4 bases stayed unmatched. The CDR3 DNA is TGCGCCAGCAGCCCGGGGGGACTAGCGGGAGCCTACGAGCAGTACTTC. This sequence encodes CASSPGGLAGAYEQYF.

The rearrangement joins TRBV10-3 to TRBJ2-5; D possibly corresponds to TRBD2 (5 bases). Trimming took off 0 bases at V and 7 bases at J, with 18 bases between the two ends. There are 16 residues in the CDR3. CDR1 and CDR2 (germline): ENHRY, SYGVKD. CDR3: CAISESTNDYEGTQYF. The CDR3 DNA sequence: TGTGCCATCAGTGAGTCGACTAATGACTATGAGGGGACCCAGTACTTC.

This chain uses TRBV5-4 with TRBJ2-1, with TRBD2 as a possible D gene (5 bases). The CDR3 is 14 residues long. Germline V gene data show CDR1 as SGHNT and CDR2 as YYREEE (reference sequence). V was shortened by 1 base and J by 5 bases, with 10 bases between the two germline ends. This chain's CDR3 is CASSLWGDNNEQFF. CDR3 nucleotide sequence: TGTGCCAGCAGCTTGTGGGGAGACAACAATGAGCAGTTCTTC.

J is TRBJ2-2 and V is TRBV28; D is perhaps TRBD1 (5 bases). Germline CDR1 and CDR2: MDHEN and SYDVKM. CDR3 length: 14 amino acids. V was pared by 2 bases and J by 6 bases, with 10 bases between. The CDR3 bases are TGTGCCAGCAGTTTAATGGACAATCCCGGGGAGCTGTTTTTT. As protein: CASSLMDNPGELFF.

This chain links TRBV13 with TRBJ1-4, with D possibly TRBD1 on 6 matching bases. Deletions cut 2 bases from V and 0 bases from J, with 7 bases between. Germline loops: CDR1 PRHDT, CDR2 FYEKMQ (reference sequence). The length of the CDR3 is 15 residues. CDR3 nucleotide sequence: TGTGCCAGCAGCTTAAGACAGGCAACTAATGAAAAACTGTTTTTT. Protein sequence: CASSLRQATNEKLFF.

The chain couples TRBV7-9 to TRBJ1-5, with no clear D. CDR3 length: 12 amino acids. Germline-derived CDR1 and CDR2 are SEHNR and FQNEAQ (reference sequence). The ends were cut back, 1 base at V and 11 bases at J, with 9 bases in the middle. The CDR3 region has the DNA TGTGCCAGCAGCTTAGGACGGAACTCCCAGCATTTT. Amino acid sequence: CASSLGRNSQHF.

With respect to this clone: Other nucleotide sequences from this sample produce the same CDR3. The chain has TRBV4-3 and TRBJ2-7; no reliable D call. The CDR3 length is 13 residues. From germline, CDR1 is LGHNA and CDR2 YSLEER. Trimming shortened V by 0 bases and J by 4 bases, and 7 bases separated the two germline ends. The CDR3 spells CASSQDLLYEQYF. The CDR3 DNA reads as TGCGCCAGCAGCCAAGATCTACTGTACGAGCAGTACTTC.

The V call is TRBV28, the J call TRBJ2-3, with 9 bases fitting TRBD2. This CDR3 spans 12 amino acids. Per germline, CDR1 MDHEN and CDR2 SYDVKM. V dropped 10 bases and J dropped 3; count of bases not matched to a gene: 2. CDR3 in amino acids: CATAGGTDTQYF. The CDR3 DNA reads as TGTGCCACTGCGGGGGGGACAGATACGCAGTATTTT.

The chain uses TRBV7-9 and TRBJ2-1; D gene uncertain. V lost 7 bases, J lost 5 bases, and 6 bases lay in between. The CDR3 is 11 amino acids. Looked up from germline, CDR1 is SEHNR and CDR2 is FQNEAQ (reference sequence). The DNA for the CDR3 is TGTGCCAGCACACTGAACAATGAGCAGTTCTTC. This gives the protein CASTLNNEQFF.

V gene TRBV28 combines with J gene TRBJ2-1; tentatively, D is TRBD2 (6 bases). The CDR3 is 14 amino acids. CDR1 is MDHEN and CDR2 is SYDVKM in the germline V gene. V lost 5 bases to trimming and J lost 8 bases, with 16 bases between them. The CDR3 reads CASSEVGGRDEQFF. For the CDR3, the DNA is TGTGCCAGCAGTGAAGTGGGGGGAAGGGATGAGCAGTTCTTC.